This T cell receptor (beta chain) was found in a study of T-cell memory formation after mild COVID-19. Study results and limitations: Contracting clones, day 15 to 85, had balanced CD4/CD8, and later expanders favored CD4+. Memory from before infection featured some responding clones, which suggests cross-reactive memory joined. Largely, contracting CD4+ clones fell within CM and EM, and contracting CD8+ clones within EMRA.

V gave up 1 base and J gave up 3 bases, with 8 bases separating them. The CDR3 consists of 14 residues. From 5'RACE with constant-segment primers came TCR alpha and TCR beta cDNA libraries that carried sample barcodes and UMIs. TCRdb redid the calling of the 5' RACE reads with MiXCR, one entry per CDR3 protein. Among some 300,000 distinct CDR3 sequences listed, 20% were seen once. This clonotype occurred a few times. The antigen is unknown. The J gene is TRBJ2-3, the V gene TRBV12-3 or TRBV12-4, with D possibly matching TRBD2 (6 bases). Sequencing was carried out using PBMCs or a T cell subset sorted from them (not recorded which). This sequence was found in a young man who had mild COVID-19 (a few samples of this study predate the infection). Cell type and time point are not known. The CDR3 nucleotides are TGTGCCAGCAGTTTAGGGGAGGAAACAGATACGCAGTATTTT. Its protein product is CASSLGEETDTQYF.